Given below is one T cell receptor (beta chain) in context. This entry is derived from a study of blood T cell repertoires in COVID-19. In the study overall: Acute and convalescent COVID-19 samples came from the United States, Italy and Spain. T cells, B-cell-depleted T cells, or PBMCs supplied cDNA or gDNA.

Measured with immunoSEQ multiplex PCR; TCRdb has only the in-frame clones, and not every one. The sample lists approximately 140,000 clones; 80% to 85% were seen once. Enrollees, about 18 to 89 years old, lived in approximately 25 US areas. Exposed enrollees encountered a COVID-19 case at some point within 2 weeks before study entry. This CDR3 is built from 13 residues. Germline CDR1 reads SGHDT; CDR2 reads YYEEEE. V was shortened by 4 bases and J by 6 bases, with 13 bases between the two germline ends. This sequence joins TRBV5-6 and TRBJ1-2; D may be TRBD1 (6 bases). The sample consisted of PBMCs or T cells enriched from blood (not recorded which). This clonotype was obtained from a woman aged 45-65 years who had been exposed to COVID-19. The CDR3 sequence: CASSMGRGDGYTF. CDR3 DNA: TGTGCCAGCAGCATGGGCAGGGGCGATGGCTACACCTTC.